This T cell receptor (beta chain) was captured in a study of blood T cells in healthy people across ages. Study as a whole: Every two T cells gave about one barcoded beta molecule via template switching.

With 5 bases clipped from V and 4 bases from J, the junction kept 9 bases outside the gene matches. The CDR3 covers 15 residues. From germline, CDR1 is MDHEN and CDR2 SYDVKM. Sample-barcoded 5' priming and a J-beta primer mix drove a second PCR of about 6 to 12 cycles. In TCRdb, the 5' RACE reads were re-called with MiXCR into one record per CDR3 protein. The sample shows some 930,000 distinct CDR3 sequences, about 27% of them seen only once. Comments on this clonotype: Its specificity is unknown.

Overall study findings and caveats: TCR beta diversity per million T cells fell roughly linearly with age.

Separately, the same data were catalogued under a study of T cells of mothers and their children.

The TCR was taken from a woman between 40 and 50 years old in good health. The chain carries TRBV28 and TRBJ2-5; the match to TRBD1 covers 8 bases. Specimen: blood. For the CDR3, the DNA is TGTGCCAGCAGTCCAACAGGACAGGGTCCAGAGACCCAGTACTTC. Translation: CASSPTGQGPETQYF.